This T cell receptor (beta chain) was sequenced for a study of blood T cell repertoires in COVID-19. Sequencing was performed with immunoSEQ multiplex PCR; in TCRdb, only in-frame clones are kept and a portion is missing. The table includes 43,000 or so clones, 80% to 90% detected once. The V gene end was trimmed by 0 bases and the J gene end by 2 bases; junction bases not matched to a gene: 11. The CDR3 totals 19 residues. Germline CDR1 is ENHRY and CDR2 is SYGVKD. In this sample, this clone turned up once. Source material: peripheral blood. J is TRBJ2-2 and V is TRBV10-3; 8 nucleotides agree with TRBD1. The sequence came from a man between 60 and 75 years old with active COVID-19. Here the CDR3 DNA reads TGTGCCATCAGTGAGTCCGGGACAGGCGACCTCACCAACACCGGGGAGCTGTTTTTT. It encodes CAISESGTGDLTNTGELFF.